A selection of T cell receptor beta chains follows, all from one sample in a study of T cells expressing NK-cell markers. TCRdb derives one entry per CDR3 protein from the 5' RACE reads, leaving out DNA. The repertoire table contains hundreds of thousands of distinct CDR3 sequences. Specimen: blood T cells: a sorted CD56 or NKG2C T cell subset, CD4+ or CD8+ T cells, or bulk PBMC T cells (not recorded which). The receptors here all came from a man in his late teens or twenties in good health. CDR3s include the opening cysteine and the closing phenylalanine or tryptophan.

j_call v_call cdr3_aa
TRBJ2-2 TRBV20-1 CSASAGRGSTGELFF
TRBJ2-7 TRBV20-1 CSASGLASTYEQYF
TRBJ2-2 TRBV12-3/TRBV12-4 CASSLGGSSTGELFF
TRBJ2-1 TRBV29-1 CSVEEGTYYNEQFF
TRBJ1-5 TRBV5-5 CASSLRGWEIENQPQHF
TRBJ2-7 TRBV6-2/TRBV6-3 CASSYHRGHLDIEQYF
TRBJ2-7 TRBV12-3/TRBV12-4 CASGSTGRYYEQYF
TRBJ2-2 TRBV9 CASSVTTGQGTGELFF
TRBJ2-5 TRBV20-1 CSARETGLQETQYF
TRBJ2-1 TRBV12-3/TRBV12-4 CASSSPRGFRNEQFF
TRBJ1-1 TRBV7-9 CASSHTMGGTEAFF
TRBJ1-4 TRBV12-3/TRBV12-4 CASSRDGSNEKLFF
TRBJ2-7 TRBV28 CASSSPGERYEQYF
TRBJ2-7 TRBV7-6 CASSLVADGNEQYF
TRBJ2-3 TRBV12-3/TRBV12-4 CASSLAWLAGDTQYF
TRBJ2-2 TRBV18 CASSPTTGFTGELFF
TRBJ1-1 TRBV5-1 CASGGLNTEAFF
TRBJ2-3 TRBV5-6 CASSWGTSGIMTDTQYF
TRBJ2-1 TRBV28 CASSFNSVNEQFF
TRBJ1-6 TRBV11-2 CASSLAGQGVNSPLHF
TRBJ2-2 TRBV12-3/TRBV12-4 CASSWGRWTWNTGELFF
TRBJ2-1 TRBV5-1 CASAGLAGTNEQFF
TRBJ1-6 TRBV7-2 CASSFSPGDPLHF
TRBJ2-7 TRBV5-1 CASSLGFSESYEQYF
TRBJ1-5 TRBV10-3 CAISAVRVAGDSNQPQHF
TRBJ2-1 TRBV5-1 CASSLVPSGSRNEQFF
TRBJ2-3 TRBV7-9 CASSLVGGDTDTQYF
TRBJ2-2 TRBV5-1 CASSLVGKDTGELFF
TRBJ2-7 TRBV21-1 CASSKAPWLGHEQYF
TRBJ2-3 TRBV24-1 CATSESSGTAQYF
TRBJ1-1 TRBV29-1 CSVVQRINTEAFF
TRBJ2-5 TRBV15 CATSTGRRVQETQYF
TRBJ2-3 TRBV12-3/TRBV12-4 CASSTGLADLDTQYF
TRBJ1-2 TRBV27 CASSLRAHAYGYTF
TRBJ2-1 TRBV6-5 CASSSHSTSGRAWQFF
TRBJ2-7 TRBV12-3/TRBV12-4 CASSPPGQTYEQYF
TRBJ2-1 TRBV12-3/TRBV12-4 CASSLALSGSTNEQFF
TRBJ2-3 TRBV7-2 CASSLFGEFTDTQYF
TRBJ2-1 TRBV29-1 CSVDLSVSQFF
TRBJ2-5 TRBV5-5 CASSGPASGVQETQYF
TRBJ1-1 TRBV20-1 CSARDWQAGTEAFF
TRBJ2-3 TRBV4-3 CASSLNRVSTDTQYF
TRBJ2-7 TRBV28 CASSPTGLSSYEQYF
TRBJ2-1 TRBV16 CASSPTQGSSEQFF
TRBJ2-2 TRBV7-6 CASSLVMASGISSGELFF
TRBJ2-1 TRBV5-1 CASSRDRVYNEQFF